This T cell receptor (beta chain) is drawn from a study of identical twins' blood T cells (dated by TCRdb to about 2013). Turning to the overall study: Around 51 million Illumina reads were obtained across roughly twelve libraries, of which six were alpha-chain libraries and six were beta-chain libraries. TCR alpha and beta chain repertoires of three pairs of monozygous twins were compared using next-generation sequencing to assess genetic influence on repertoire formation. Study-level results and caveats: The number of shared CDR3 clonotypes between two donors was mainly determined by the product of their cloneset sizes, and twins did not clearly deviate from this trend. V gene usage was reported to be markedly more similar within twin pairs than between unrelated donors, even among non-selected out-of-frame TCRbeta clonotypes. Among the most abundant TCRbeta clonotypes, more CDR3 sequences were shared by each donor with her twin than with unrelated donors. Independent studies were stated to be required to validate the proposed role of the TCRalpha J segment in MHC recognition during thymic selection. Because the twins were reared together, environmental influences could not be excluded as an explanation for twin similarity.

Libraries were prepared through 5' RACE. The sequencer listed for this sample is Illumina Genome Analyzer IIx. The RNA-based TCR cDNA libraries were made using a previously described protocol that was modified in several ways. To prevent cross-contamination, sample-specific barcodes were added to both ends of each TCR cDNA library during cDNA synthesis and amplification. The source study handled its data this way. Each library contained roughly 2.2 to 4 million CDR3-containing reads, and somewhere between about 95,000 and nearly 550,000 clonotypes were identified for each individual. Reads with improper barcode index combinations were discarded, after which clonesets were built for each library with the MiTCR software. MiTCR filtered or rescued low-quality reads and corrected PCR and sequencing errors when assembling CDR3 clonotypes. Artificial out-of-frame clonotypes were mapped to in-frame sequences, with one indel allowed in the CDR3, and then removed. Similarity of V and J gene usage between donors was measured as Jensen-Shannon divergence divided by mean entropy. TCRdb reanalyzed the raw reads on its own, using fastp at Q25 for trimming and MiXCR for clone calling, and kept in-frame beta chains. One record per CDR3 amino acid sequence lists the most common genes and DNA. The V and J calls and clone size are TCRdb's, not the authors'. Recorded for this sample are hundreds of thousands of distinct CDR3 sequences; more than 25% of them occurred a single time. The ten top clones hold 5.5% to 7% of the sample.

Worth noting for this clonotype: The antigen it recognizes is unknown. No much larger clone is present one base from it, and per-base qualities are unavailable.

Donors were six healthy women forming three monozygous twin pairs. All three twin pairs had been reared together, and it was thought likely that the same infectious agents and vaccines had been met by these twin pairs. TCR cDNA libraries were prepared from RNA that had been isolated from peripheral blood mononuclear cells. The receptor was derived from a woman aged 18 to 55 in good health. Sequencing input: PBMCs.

The nucleotides read TGTGCCAGCAGTGACAACAGGTGGGACCAGCCCCAGCATTTT. This gives the protein CASSDNRWDQPQHF. The V and J genes are TRBV2 and TRBJ1-5; a tentative D call is TRBD1 (5 bases match). CDR1 and CDR2, looked up from the germline V gene, are SNHLY and FYNNEI. Trimming costs V 3 bases and J 7 bases, and their ends lie 13 bases apart. From the cysteine up to the phenylalanine, the CDR3 has a length of 14 residues. The retained sequence is limited to the CDR3, 42 bases, with the frame set at the first base.